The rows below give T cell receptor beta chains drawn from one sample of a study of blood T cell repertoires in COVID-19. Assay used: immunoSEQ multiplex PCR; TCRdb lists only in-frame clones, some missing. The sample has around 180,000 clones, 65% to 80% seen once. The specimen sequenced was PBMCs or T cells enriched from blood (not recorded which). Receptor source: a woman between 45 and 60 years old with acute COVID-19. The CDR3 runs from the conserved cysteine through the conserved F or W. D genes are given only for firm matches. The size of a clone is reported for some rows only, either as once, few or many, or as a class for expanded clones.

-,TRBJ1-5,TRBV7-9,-,TGTGCCAGCAGCTTCGGACTTGGGCGGAATCAGCCCCAGCATTTT,CASSFGLGRNQPQHF
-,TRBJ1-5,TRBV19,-,TGTGCCAGTAGTACCGGCGGGGTGGGACTTCATCAGCCCCAGCATTTT,CASSTGGVGLHQPQHF
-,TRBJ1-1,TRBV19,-,TGTGCCAGTAGACAGGGTCTCTTCACTGAAGCTTTCTTT,CASRQGLFTEAFF
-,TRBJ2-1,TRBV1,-,TGCACCAGCAGCTTCTTGGACTATTATAACAATGAGCAGTTCTTC,CTSSFLDYYNNEQFF
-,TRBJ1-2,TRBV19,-,TGTGCCAGTACACCCGACAGCCGAGTCTATGGCTACACCTTC,CASTPDSRVYGYTF
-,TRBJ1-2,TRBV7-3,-,TGTGCCAGCAGCCAAGGCGCACAGGACTATGGCTACACCTTC,CASSQGAQDYGYTF
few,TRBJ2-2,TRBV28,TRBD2,TGTGCCAGCAGTTTCTCAGGCCTAGCGGGGGTTGTCGGGGAGCTGTTTTTT,CASSFSGLAGVVGELFF
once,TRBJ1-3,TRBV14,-,TGTGCCAGCAGCCAGATGAGGAGCAACTCTGGAAACACCATATATTTT,CASSQMRSNSGNTIYF
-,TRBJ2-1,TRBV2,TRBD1,TGTGCCAGCACAGGGACAGGGCGCAATGAGCAGTTCTTC,CASTGTGRNEQFF
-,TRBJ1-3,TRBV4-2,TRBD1,TGTGCCAGCAGCCGACAGGGGGCTTCAGGAAACACCATATATTTT,CASSRQGASGNTIYF
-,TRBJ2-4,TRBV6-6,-,TGTGCCAGCACCCCGACAGAACCAGCCAAAAACATTCAGTACTTC,CASTPTEPAKNIQYF
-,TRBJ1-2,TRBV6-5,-,TGTGCCAGCCATAGCGGGGTGGCCGATGGCTACACCTTC,CASHSGVADGYTF
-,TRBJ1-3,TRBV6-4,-,TGTGCCAGCAGTGAGGAGGCCTCTGGAAACACCATATATTTT,CASSEEASGNTIYF
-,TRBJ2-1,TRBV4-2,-,TGTGCCAGTAAGGGGATCAATGAGCAGTTCTTC,CASKGINEQFF
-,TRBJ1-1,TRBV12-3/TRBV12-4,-,TGTGCCAGCAGCACAGGTACTGAAGCTTTCTTT,CASSTGTEAFF
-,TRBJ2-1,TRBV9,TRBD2,TGTGCCAGCAGCGCCCGGGTAGCGGGGGTCGACAATGAGCAGTTCTTC,CASSARVAGVDNEQFF
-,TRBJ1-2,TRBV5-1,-,TGCGCCAGCAGCTTCTTGACAGAAGACTATGGCTACACCTTC,CASSFLTEDYGYTF
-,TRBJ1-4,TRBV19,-,TGTGCCAGTAGTATCCGGGGTGAACTGTTTTTT,CASSIRGELFF
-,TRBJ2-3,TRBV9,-,TGTGCCAGCAGCGTACAGGGATCGGATACGCAGTATTTT,CASSVQGSDTQYF
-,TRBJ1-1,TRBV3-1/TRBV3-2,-,TGTGCCAGCAGCCAAGTAGGGGCGTACACTGAAGCTTTCTTT,CASSQVGAYTEAFF
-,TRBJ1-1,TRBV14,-,TGTGCCAGCAGCCAAGAGAGAGGATACACTGAAGCTTTCTTT,CASSQERGYTEAFF
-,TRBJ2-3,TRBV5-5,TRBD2,TGTGCCAGCAGGCAGACTAGCGGGGGCCCCAGCACAGATACGCAGTATTTT,CASRQTSGGPSTDTQYF
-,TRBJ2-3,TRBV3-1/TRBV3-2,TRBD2,TGTGCCAGCAGCCAAGTCGGGGGGGCTTCAGATACGCAGTATTTT,CASSQVGGASDTQYF
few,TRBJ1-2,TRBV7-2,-,TGTGCCAGCAGCTTAGGGACAGCCAACTATGGCTACACCTTC,CASSLGTANYGYTF
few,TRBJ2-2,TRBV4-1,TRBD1,TGCGCCAGCAGCCAAGATGTTGGGACAGGTACCGGGGAGCTGTTTTTT,CASSQDVGTGTGELFF
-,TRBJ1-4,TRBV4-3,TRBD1,TGCGCCAGCAGCCAAGTCAGGACAGGGGATGAAAAACTGTTTTTT,CASSQVRTGDEKLFF
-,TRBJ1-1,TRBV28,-,TGTGCCAGCAGTTTCTCCCGGGAGAGGGGTTCAGCTTTCTTT,CASSFSRERGSAFF
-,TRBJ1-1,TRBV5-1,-,TGCGCCAGCAGCGCAGGAGGAGAGGCTTTCTTT,CASSAGGEAFF
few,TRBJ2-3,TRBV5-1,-,TGCGCCAGCAGCTTGGGCCAGGCCCCAGATACGCAGTATTTT,CASSLGQAPDTQYF
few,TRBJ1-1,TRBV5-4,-,TGTGCCAGCAGCTTGCTCGGGGACACTGAAGCTTTCTTT,CASSLLGDTEAFF
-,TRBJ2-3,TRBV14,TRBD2,TGTGCCAGCAGCCAGTGGATTAGCGGGACAGATACGCAGTATTTT,CASSQWISGTDTQYF
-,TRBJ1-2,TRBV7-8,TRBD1,TGTGCCAGCAGCCCCCGGGACAGGGTATTCTATGGCTACACCTTC,CASSPRDRVFYGYTF
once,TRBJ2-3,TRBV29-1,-,TGCAGCGTGAGGACTGTTGAAGGTACGCAGTATTTT,CSVRTVEGTQYF
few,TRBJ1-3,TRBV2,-,TGTGCCAGCAGTTTACTCGGGGGTAACACCATATATTTT,CASSLLGGNTIYF
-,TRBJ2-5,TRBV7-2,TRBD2,TGTGCCAGCAGCTTACAGAGCGGGGGATTTGAGACCCAGTACTTC,CASSLQSGGFETQYF
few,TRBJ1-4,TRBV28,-,TGTGCCAGCAGGGTTAGCGTAGGGAAACTGTTTTTT,CASRVSVGKLFF
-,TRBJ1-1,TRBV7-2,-,TGTGCCAGCAGCTTAGTTCTGGGGGGGAACACTGAAGCTTTCTTT,CASSLVLGGNTEAFF
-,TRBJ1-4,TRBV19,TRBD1,TGTGCCAGCCAGGACCAGGGGGCGGGTGAAAAACTGTTTTTT,CASQDQGAGEKLFF
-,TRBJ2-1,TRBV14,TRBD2,TGTGCCAGCAGCCGGGGTAGCGGGGGGGCCTACAATGAGCAGTTCTTC,CASSRGSGGAYNEQFF
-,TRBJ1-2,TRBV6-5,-,TGTGCCAGCAGGTCGTCGGGGACTAACTATGGCTACACCTTC,CASRSSGTNYGYTF
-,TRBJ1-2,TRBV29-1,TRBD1,TGCAGCGTTGATCACAGGGGGCTGCATGGCTACACCTTC,CSVDHRGLHGYTF
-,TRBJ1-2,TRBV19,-,TGTGCCAGTAGCAGCGGACAGAACTATGGCTACACCTTC,CASSSGQNYGYTF
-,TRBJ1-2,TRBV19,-,TGTGCCAGTAGTACCGACACCCCGGGAGGCTACACCTTC,CASSTDTPGGYTF
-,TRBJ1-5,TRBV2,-,TGTGCCAGCACCCCCCTAGGGGGGGCGGGCAATCAGCCCCAGCATTTT,CASTPLGGAGNQPQHF
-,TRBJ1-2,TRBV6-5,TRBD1,TGTGCCAGCAGTTACCTCGGACAGGGAGGTGGCTACACCTTC,CASSYLGQGGGYTF
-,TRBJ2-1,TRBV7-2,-,TGTGCCAGCAGCTCCCTAATGACAGTTGGGGAGTTCTTC,CASSSLMTVGEFF
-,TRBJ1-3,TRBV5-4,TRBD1,TGTGCCAGCAGCGCCGGGACAGAACTAAACACCATATATTTT,CASSAGTELNTIYF
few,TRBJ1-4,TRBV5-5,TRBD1,TGTGCCAGCAGCATCGGACAGGGGCGCGGAAAACTGTTTTTT,CASSIGQGRGKLFF
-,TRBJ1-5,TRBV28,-,TGTGCCAGCAGTTTAATGCAGGATAACCAGCCCCAGCATTTT,CASSLMQDNQPQHF
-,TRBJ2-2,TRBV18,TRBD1,TGTGCCAGCTCACCACCCACAGGGGGCGCGAGGGCCGGGGAGCTGTTTTTT,CASSPPTGGARAGELFF
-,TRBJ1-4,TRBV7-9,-,TGTGCCAGCAGCCCGACGGGGTCACTAGCAACTAATGAAAAACTGTTTTTT,CASSPTGSLATNEKLFF
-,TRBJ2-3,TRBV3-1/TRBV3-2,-,TGTGCCAGCAGCCTAACTGGCACAGATACGCAGTATTTT,CASSLTGTDTQYF
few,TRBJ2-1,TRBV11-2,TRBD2,TGTGCCAGCAGCTCCCCGCAACTAGCGGGGGGGAATGAGCAGTTCTTC,CASSSPQLAGGNEQFF
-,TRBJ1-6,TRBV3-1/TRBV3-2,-,TGTGCCAGCAGCCAAGCCCCACAGGGTGTTAATTCACCCCTCCACTTT,CASSQAPQGVNSPLHF
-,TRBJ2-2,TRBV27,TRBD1,TGTGCCAGCAGCCCCGAGACAGGGTGGGCCGGGGAGCTGTTTTTT,CASSPETGWAGELFF
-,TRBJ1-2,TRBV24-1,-,TGTGCCACCAGGAACCCAGGGCAGGATTATACCTTC,CATRNPGQDYTF
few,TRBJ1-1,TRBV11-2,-,TGTGCCAGCAGCTTCATGGGGGCCGAAGCTTTCTTT,CASSFMGAEAFF
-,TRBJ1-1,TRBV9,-,TGTGCCAGCAGCTCCCGCGGGGCAGACACTGAAGCTTTCTTT,CASSSRGADTEAFF
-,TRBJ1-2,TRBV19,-,TGTGCCAGTAGTATACGTCTCAGTGGCTACACCTTC,CASSIRLSGYTF
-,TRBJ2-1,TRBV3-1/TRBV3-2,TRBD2,TGTGCCAGCAGCCAACTAGCGGGGGGGCTAAACAATGAGCAGTTCTTC,CASSQLAGGLNNEQFF